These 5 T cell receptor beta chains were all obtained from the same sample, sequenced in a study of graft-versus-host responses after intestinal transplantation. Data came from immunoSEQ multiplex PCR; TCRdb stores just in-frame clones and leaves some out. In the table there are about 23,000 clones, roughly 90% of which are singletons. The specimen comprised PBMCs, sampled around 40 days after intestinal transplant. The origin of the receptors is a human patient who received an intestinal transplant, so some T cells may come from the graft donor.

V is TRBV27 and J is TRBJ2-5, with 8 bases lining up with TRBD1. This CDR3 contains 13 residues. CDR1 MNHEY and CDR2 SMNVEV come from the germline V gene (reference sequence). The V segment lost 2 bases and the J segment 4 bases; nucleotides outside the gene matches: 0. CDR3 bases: TGTGCCAGCAGTTTACAGGGGGCAGAGACCCAGTACTTC. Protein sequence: CASSLQGAETQYF.

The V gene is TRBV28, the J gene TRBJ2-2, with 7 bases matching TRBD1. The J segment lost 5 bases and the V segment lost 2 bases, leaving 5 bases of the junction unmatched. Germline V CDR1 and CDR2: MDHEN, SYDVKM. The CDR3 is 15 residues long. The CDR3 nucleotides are TGTGCCAGCAGTTTAAGGGGGCAAGAGACCGGGGAGCTGTTTTTT. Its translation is CASSLRGQETGELFF.

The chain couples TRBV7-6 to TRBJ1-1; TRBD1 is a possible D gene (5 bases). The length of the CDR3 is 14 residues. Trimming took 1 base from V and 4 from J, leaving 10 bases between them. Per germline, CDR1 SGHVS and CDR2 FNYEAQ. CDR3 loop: CASSLGSGGTEAFF. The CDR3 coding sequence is TGTGCCAGCAGCTTAGGGTCTGGGGGCACTGAAGCTTTCTTT. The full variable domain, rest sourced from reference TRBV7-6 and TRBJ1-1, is GAGVSQSPRYKVTKRGQDVALRCDPISGHVSLYWYRQALGQGPEFLTYFNYEAQQDKSGLPNDRFSAERPEGSISTLTIQRTEQRDSAMYRCASSLGSGGTEAFFGQGTRLTVV.

The DNA for the CDR3 is TGTGCCAGAAGCCCAGGGACAGGAGAAAGGTACACTGAAGCTTTCTTT. It translates to CARSPGTGERYTEAFF. The V call is TRBV5-3, the J call TRBJ1-1; TRBD1 aligns across 8 bases. TRBV5-3 falls under the ORF class, with uncertain function. This CDR3 has 16 amino acids. Unmatched junction bases numbered 11, after V lost 4 bases and J lost 3 bases.

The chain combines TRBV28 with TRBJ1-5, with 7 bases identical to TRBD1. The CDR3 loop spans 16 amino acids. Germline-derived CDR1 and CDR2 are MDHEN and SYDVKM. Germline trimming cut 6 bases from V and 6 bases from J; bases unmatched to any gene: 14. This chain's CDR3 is CASRKIRDSPRQPQHF. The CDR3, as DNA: TGTGCCAGCAGGAAAATCCGGGACAGCCCACGTCAGCCCCAGCATTTT.